This is a list of T cell receptor beta chains from one sample in a study of cytomegalovirus exposure and HLA in healthy donors. Sequencing was performed with immunoSEQ multiplex PCR; in TCRdb, only in-frame clones are kept and a portion is missing. The data contain 250,000 or so clones, 80% to 85% of them singletons. Sequencing input: PBMCs. These receptor sequences come from a woman aged 60-70 years in good health and CMV-seropositive. Both conserved end residues are part of each CDR3. D genes are given only for firm matches. Size is stated for part of the rows, as once, few or many counts, or as a class when the clone is expanded.

CDR3nt: TGTGCCATCAGTCGGGACAGGGACGCCGGGGAGCTGTTTTTT
CDR3aa: CAISRDRDAGELFF
j_gene: TRBJ2-2
len: 14
abundance: NA
v_gene: TRBV10-3
d_gene: TRBD1

CDR3nt: TGTGCCAGCGAGCGGGAGGGTCGAACAGATACGCAGTATTTT
CDR3aa: CASEREGRTDTQYF
j_gene: TRBJ2-3
len: 14
abundance: NA
v_gene: TRBV6-6
d_gene: TRBD2

CDR3nt: TGTGCCAGCAGCCAAGATTCAGGGCAGGGTTGGAGTGAAAAACTGTTTTTT
CDR3aa: CASSQDSGQGWSEKLFF
j_gene: TRBJ1-4
len: 17
abundance: NA
v_gene: TRBV4-2
d_gene: NA

CDR3nt: TGTGCCAGCAGCATACCGCGGGAGGACCACGAGCAGTACTTC
CDR3aa: CASSIPREDHEQYF
j_gene: TRBJ2-7
len: 14
abundance: few
v_gene: TRBV6-1
d_gene: TRBD2

CDR3nt: TGCAGCGTTGTCGGGACTAGCGGACCCATTTATTACACAGATACGCAGTATTTT
CDR3aa: CSVVGTSGPIYYTDTQYF
j_gene: TRBJ2-3
len: 18
abundance: NA
v_gene: TRBV29-1
d_gene: TRBD2

CDR3nt: TGTGCCAGTAGCTCCCTAAATACCGGGGGGATCGGCCATCAGCCCCAGCATTTT
CDR3aa: CASSSLNTGGIGHQPQHF
j_gene: TRBJ1-5
len: 18
abundance: NA
v_gene: TRBV19
d_gene: NA

CDR3nt: TGTGCCAGCAAGGCCAGCGGGAGTAGGAGCGAGCAGTACTTC
CDR3aa: CASKASGSRSEQYF
j_gene: TRBJ2-7
len: 14
abundance: few
v_gene: TRBV6-5
d_gene: TRBD2

CDR3nt: TGTGCCAGCTCACCCCCAGGGGCCCAAGAGACCCAGTACTTC
CDR3aa: CASSPPGAQETQYF
j_gene: TRBJ2-5
len: 14
abundance: NA
v_gene: TRBV18
d_gene: NA

CDR3nt: TGCAGCGTGTACAGGGCCAGAGCTTTCTTT
CDR3aa: CSVYRARAFF
j_gene: TRBJ1-1
len: 10
abundance: NA
v_gene: TRBV29-1
d_gene: NA

CDR3nt: TGCGCCAGCAGCCTGACTAGCTTGAACTACGAGCAGTACTTC
CDR3aa: CASSLTSLNYEQYF
j_gene: TRBJ2-7
len: 14
abundance: NA
v_gene: TRBV4-1
d_gene: TRBD2

CDR3nt: TGTGCCAGCAGGGTAACTAGCGGGAGTGGTTACGAGCAGTACTTC
CDR3aa: CASRVTSGSGYEQYF
j_gene: TRBJ2-7
len: 15
abundance: NA
v_gene: TRBV6-1
d_gene: TRBD2

CDR3nt: TGTGCCAGCAGCAAACCAACAGGAAGCTCCTACGAGCAGTACTTC
CDR3aa: CASSKPTGSSYEQYF
j_gene: TRBJ2-7
len: 15
abundance: NA
v_gene: TRBV21-1
d_gene: NA

CDR3nt: TGCGCCAGCAGCTTGGGGGCGACAGGGTTAGGGAATGAGCAGTTCTTC
CDR3aa: CASSLGATGLGNEQFF
j_gene: TRBJ2-1
len: 16
abundance: NA
v_gene: TRBV5-1
d_gene: TRBD1